The clone carrying this TCR beta chain was counted ten times or more. Its antigen remains unknown. The library targeted TCRbeta and was prepared with unique molecular identifiers. In TCRdb, the PCR reads were re-called with MiXCR into one record per CDR3 protein. The sample shows almost 500,000 distinct CDR3 sequences, 8% to 11% of them seen only once. The sample is drawn from a study of T-cell reconstitution after alpha-beta-depleted transplantation in children. The study's findings and limits: TCRbeta diversity was high at day 60 in some patients (a result of surviving recipient T cells and thymic progenitors). T cells produced anew were the main source of T-cell counts and diversity one year after transplant.

Germline lookup yields CDR1 DFQATT and CDR2 SNEGSKA (reference sequence). The CDR3 extends over 14 amino acids. V shed 6 bases and J 5 bases; nucleotides not matched to a gene: 6. The sample in question was PBMCs, obtained before TCRalphabeta/CD19-depleted stem cell transplant. The sequence came from a child aged 2-9 years with inherited bone marrow failure, due to receive a stem cell transplant. The rearrangement links TRBV20-1 to TRBJ2-4, with 11 positions matching TRBD1. DNA for the CDR3: TGCAGTGCAACGGACAGGGGGCTTCAAAACATTCAGTACTTC. It encodes CSATDRGLQNIQYF.